This entry lists 21 T cell receptor beta chains sequenced from one sample in a study of blood T cell repertoires in COVID-19. Repertoires were generated with immunoSEQ multiplex PCR, while TCRdb's copy carries only in-frame clones and drops some. This sample carries 150,000 to 200,000 clones, 90% of them seen once, and the ten largest clones take 15% to 20%. The material sequenced was peripheral blood. These receptors all stem from a man between 60 and 75 years old with active or convalescent COVID-19.

V gene TRBV27 combines with J gene TRBJ2-3, with 7 bases fitting TRBD2. Germline CDR1 and CDR2: MNHEY and SMNVEV (reference sequence). J was trimmed by 3 bases and V by 1 base; bases with no gene match: 4. The CDR3 has 15 amino acids. CDR3: CASSLLVGGTDTQYF. In nucleotides, the CDR3 is TGTGCCAGCAGTTTATTGGTGGGGGGGACAGATACGCAGTATTTT.

V gene TRBV27 combines with J gene TRBJ1-1; D remains unclear. This CDR3 spans 12 amino acids. Germline loops: CDR1 MNHEY, CDR2 SMNVEV (reference sequence). V was shortened by 6 bases and J by 2 bases, with 7 bases between the two germline ends. Written as DNA, the CDR3 is TGTGCCAGCAGGGTCGGTAACACTGAAGCTTTCTTT. Translating gives CASRVGNTEAFF.

The chain combines TRBV7-2 with TRBJ1-1, with D possibly TRBD1 on 6 matching bases. V lost 5 bases and J 1 base, leaving 11 bases between the germline ends. The CDR3 length is 14 residues. The germline gives CDR1 SGHTA, CDR2 FQGNSA. The CDR3 here is CASSRDMRNTEAFF. DNA for the CDR3: TGTGCCAGCAGCCGGGACATGAGGAACACTGAAGCTTTCTTT.

The J gene is TRBJ2-5, the V gene TRBV11-2, with D perhaps matching TRBD2 (6 bases). From germline, CDR1 is SGHAT and CDR2 FQNNGV. The ends were cut back, 3 bases at V and 7 bases at J, with 6 bases in the middle. This CDR3 has 11 amino acids. The CDR3 reads CASSLGGTQYF. CDR3 sequence (DNA): TGTGCCAGCAGCTTGGGGGGGACCCAGTACTTC. The whole variable domain, filled in from reference TRBV11-2 and TRBJ2-5, reads EAGVAQSPRYKIIEKRQSVAFWCNPISGHATLYWYQQILGQGPKLLIQFQNNGVVDDSQLPKDRFSAERLKGVDSTLKIQPAKLEDSAVYLCASSLGGTQYFGPGTRLLVL.

The chain is built from TRBV28 and TRBJ2-7, with 7 bases identical to TRBD2. After removal of 5 bases from V and 6 bases from J, the junction contained 10 bases not matched to a gene. The germline V gene encodes CDR1 MDHEN and CDR2 SYDVKM. CDR3 length: 14 residues. This CDR3 reads CASSLSAGLGEQYF. DNA for the CDR3: TGTGCCAGCAGTCTTTCAGCGGGACTGGGCGAGCAGTACTTC.

On this clone: The sample has other DNA sequences that encode this CDR3 too. The chain carries TRBV2 and TRBJ1-5, with 7 bases lining up with TRBD1. Germline CDR1 and CDR2: SNHLY and FYNNEI. Losses at the gene ends were 6 bases for V and 0 bases for J; bases not matched to a gene: 5. This CDR3 has 15 amino acids. CDR3 sequence reads: CASRNRGYSNQPQHF. In nucleotides, the CDR3 is TGTGCCAGCAGAAACAGGGGCTATAGCAATCAGCCCCAGCATTTT.

The chain is built from TRBV19 and TRBJ2-7, with 12 nucleotides matching TRBD1. J was trimmed by 5 bases and V by 5 bases; bases with no gene match: 10. The CDR3 is 16 amino acids. Germline CDR1 and CDR2: LNHDA and SQIVND (reference sequence). The CDR3 here is CASSLLMGQGANEQYF. As DNA, the CDR3 is TGTGCCAGTAGTCTACTTATGGGACAGGGGGCAAACGAGCAGTACTTC.

The J gene is TRBJ1-2, the V gene TRBV6-6; the match to TRBD1 covers 7 bases. The germline gives CDR1 MNHNY, CDR2 SVGAGI (reference sequence). The trim removed 5 bases at V and 6 bases at J, leaving 15 bases unmatched. This CDR3 spans 16 amino acids. CDR3 DNA: TGTGCCAGCAGTCACCCCCCACAGGGGAGTGTCGATGGCTACACCTTC. Its protein is CASSHPPQGSVDGYTF.

CDR3 sequence: CASSHRRGGSTDTQYF. CDR3 coding DNA: TGTGCCAGCAGCCACAGGCGGGGGGGATCCACAGATACGCAGTATTTT. The V call is TRBV7-4, the J call TRBJ2-3; 9 bases agree with TRBD2. V lost 5 bases, J lost 2 bases, and 8 bases stayed unmatched. The germline CDR1 and CDR2 sequences are SGHVT and SQSDAQ. CDR3 length: 16 amino acids. Filled out from reference TRBV7-4 and TRBJ2-3, the complete variable domain reads GAGVSQSPRYKVAKRGRDVALRCDSISGHVTLYWYRQTLGQGSEVLTYSQSDAQRDKSGRPSGRFSAERPERSVSTLKIQRTEQGDSAVYLCASSHRRGGSTDTQYFGPGTRLTVL.

The rearrangement links TRBV18 to TRBJ2-1; 16 bases map to TRBD2. CDR1 and CDR2 from the germline V gene are KGHSH and LQKENI. The CDR3 length is 18 residues. V lost 0 bases and J lost 2; bases outside the gene matches: 1. CDR3 nucleotide sequence: TGTGCCAGCTCACCACCGGGACTAGCGGGGGGGCCCTACAATGAGCAGTTCTTC. It specifies CASSPPGLAGGPYNEQFF.

The chain recombines TRBV5-6 with TRBJ1-6, with D possibly TRBD1 on 6 matching bases. CDR3 length: 15 residues. CDR1 is SGHDT, CDR2 YYEEEE, per germline. V gave up 3 bases and J gave up 10 bases, with 17 bases separating them. DNA for the CDR3: TGTGCCAGCAGCTCTGGGGGCCCCAAGTCGTCACCCCTCCACTTT. Translation gives CASSSGGPKSSPLHF.

The chain has TRBV6-5 and TRBJ1-5; D is unresolved. The CDR3 is 14 residues long. With 4 bases removed from V and 3 bases from J, the gap between germline ends came to 10 bases. CDR1 is MNHEY, CDR2 SVGAGI, per germline. The CDR3 nucleotides read TGTGCCAGCAGTTTAACACAGAACAATCAGCCCCAGCATTTT. Protein: CASSLTQNNQPQHF.

The chain recombines TRBV21-1 with TRBJ2-7; TRBD1 reflects the table's D call only, with no check against the DNA. TRBV21-1 is a known pseudogene. This CDR3 spans 15 amino acids. The chain's CDR3 is CASSNLRGEGYEQYF. Here the CDR3 DNA reads TGTGCCAGCAGCAACCTCAGGGGAGAAGGCTACGAGCAGTACTTC.

J is TRBJ1-5 and V is TRBV6-4, with a possible D match to TRBD1 (5 bases). Germline V gene lookup returns CDR1 MRHNA and CDR2 SNTAGT. V lost 0 bases and J 6 bases, leaving 12 bases between the germline ends. CDR3 length: 15 residues. CDR3 amino acids: CASSDSGGSGQPQHF. DNA of the CDR3: TGTGCCAGCAGTGACTCGGGGGGGTCCGGTCAGCCCCAGCATTTT.

The chain employs TRBV13 and TRBJ1-1, with 8 bases identical to TRBD1. Per the germline V gene, CDR1 is PRHDT and CDR2 is FYEKMQ (reference sequence). The CDR3 loop spans 14 amino acids. V lost 3 bases, J lost 4 bases, and 4 bases stayed unmatched. The CDR3 DNA reads as TGTGCCAGCAGCTTCCAGGGGGCAGGCACTGAAGCTTTCTTT. Encoded protein: CASSFQGAGTEAFF.

The rearrangement joins TRBV3-1 (or the pseudogene TRBV3-2) to TRBJ1-1, with D hard to call. This CDR3 is built from 15 residues. V was clipped by 3 bases and J by 0 bases, with 11 bases between them. Germline V lookup: CDR1 LGHDT, CDR2 YNNKEL (reference sequence). CDR3 sequence reads: CASSHLKLLNTEAFF. Here the CDR3 DNA reads TGTGCCAGCAGCCATTTAAAGCTATTGAACACTGAAGCTTTCTTT.

This clone has just one count. V usage is TRBV7-2 and J usage is TRBJ2-2; 9 positions match TRBD2. Germline V lookup: CDR1 SGHTA, CDR2 FQGNSA. CDR3 size: 16 residues. V gave up 1 base and J gave up 5 bases; unmatched junction bases: 5. CDR3 sequence (DNA): TGTGCCAGCAGCTTAGATAGCGGGGGCGTGACCGGGGAGCTGTTTTTT. Translation: CASSLDSGGVTGELFF.

In this sample, this clone turned up once. The V call is TRBV5-1, the J call TRBJ2-7; weak D call: TRBD2 (5 bases). The germline CDR1 and CDR2 sequences are SGHRS and YFSETQ. The V gene lost 4 bases and the J gene lost 3 bases, with 17 bases spanning the gap. The CDR3 runs 15 residues. In DNA form, the CDR3 reads TGCGCCAGCAGCGTCCCGGGCACTCGGGACTACGAGCAGTACTTC. This encodes CASSVPGTRDYEQYF.

This clone was recorded only once. Other DNA sequences in the sample encode the same CDR3. The genes are TRBV5-6 and TRBJ1-2; no clear D gene. Germline CDR1 reads SGHDT; CDR2 reads YYEEEE. This CDR3 is built from 11 residues. The ends were cut back, 1 base at V and 5 bases at J, with 3 bases in the middle. CDR3 amino acids: CASSLSYGYTF. As DNA, the CDR3 is TGTGCCAGCAGCTTGTCGTATGGCTACACCTTC.

This chain links TRBV5-4 with TRBJ1-3; no clear D gene. Per germline, CDR1 SGHNT and CDR2 YYREEE (reference sequence). The CDR3 is 17 residues long. Trimming removed 0 bases from V and 1 base from J, with 14 bases in between. CDR3 bases: TGTGCCAGCAGCTTGGGGGCCGGGATGAGGTCTGGAAACACCATATATTTT. The encoded protein is CASSLGAGMRSGNTIYF.

This sequence joins TRBV18 and TRBJ2-3; 9 nucleotides align to TRBD1. After removal of 6 bases from V and 4 bases from J, the junction contained 5 bases not matched to a gene. Germline V CDR1 and CDR2: KGHSH, LQKENI. The CDR3 is 14 amino acids. CDR3 residues: CASSLTGGADTQYF. The CDR3 DNA is TGTGCCAGCTCCCTCACAGGGGGCGCAGATACGCAGTATTTT.